A selection of T cell receptor beta chains follows, all from one sample in a study of shared clonotypes between healthy human individuals. TCRdb's table, derived via immunoSEQ multiplex PCR, lists solely in-frame clones and lacks some. The data hold 2.5 million or so clones, with just over 90% observed a single time. Sequenced input: naive CD4+ T cells sorted from blood. These receptors were obtained from a man younger than 30 in good health. Each CDR3 is given without its conserved first and last residue.

v_call	j_call	cdr3_aa
TRBV7-3	TRBJ2-1	ASSPGYNEQF
TRBV30	TRBJ2-3	AWRRTGADTQY
TRBV4-1	TRBJ2-6	ASSLEGGAGANVLT
TRBV5-4	TRBJ2-5	ASSLEGGVTQY
TRBV6-4	TRBJ2-7	ASSDPEQY
TRBV23-1	TRBJ2-7	ASIAGAYEQY
TRBV5-8	TRBJ1-4	ASSFAWGREDNEKLF
TRBV28	TRBJ2-5	ATEWGGLETQY
TRBV5-1	TRBJ2-3	ASSLVTDTQY
TRBV5-1	TRBJ2-1	ASSPGLAGGSRNEQF
TRBV19	TRBJ2-7	ASIGFGEQY
TRBV5-1	TRBJ1-3	ASSSAGQGNTIY
TRBV28	TRBJ2-7	ASSLGLSSEQY
TRBV28	TRBJ2-3	ASSLGKGTDTDTQY
TRBV7-9	TRBJ2-5	ASGLGTSARETQY
TRBV30	TRBJ2-7	AWSETSGTPREQY
TRBV19	TRBJ1-5	ASSTLAGNQPQH
TRBV29-1	TRBJ2-7	SVAWGSSYEQY
TRBV28	TRBJ1-2	ASSLGQGGGYT
TRBV9	TRBJ2-2	ASSGRQGTSNTGELF
TRBV5-1	TRBJ2-7	ASSLEGGGEQY
TRBV18	TRBJ2-5	ASSPIGGVRSETQY
TRBV6-5	TRBJ1-5	ASRWTGDSNQPQH
TRBV9	TRBJ2-7	ASSVGTSGASSYEQY
TRBV4-1	TRBJ2-3	ASSQVLSGGNTDTQY
TRBV7-9	TRBJ1-4	ASSFTDRGLILTNEKLF
TRBV5-1	TRBJ2-2	ASSPDVTGELF
TRBV19	TRBJ2-2	ASSIEGAGELF
TRBV18	TRBJ2-3	ASSPLSSTDTQY
TRBV2	TRBJ1-2	ASSGEVNYGYT
TRBV29-1	TRBJ1-3	SVVTGLGNTIY
TRBV19	TRBJ2-2	ASSIELSTGELF
TRBV6-6	TRBJ2-1	ASSTENNEQF
TRBV27	TRBJ2-2	ASSWAGTGELF
TRBV9	TRBJ1-1	ASSVAGGKYTEAF
TRBV7-2	TRBJ2-2	ASSLAQSPTPAGELF
TRBV6-1	TRBJ1-5	ASSDEYKYNQPQH
TRBV7-2	TRBJ1-3	ASSSQGSGGNTIY
TRBV21-1	TRBJ1-1	ASSKDRQGNTEAF
TRBV7-8	TRBJ1-5	ASSFNRGDNQPQH
TRBV6-1	TRBJ2-1	ASRAGGLNEQF
TRBV5-1	TRBJ2-5	ASSLGTGETQY
TRBV19	TRBJ1-2	ASSISGQSNYGYT
TRBV18	TRBJ2-3	ASSPLQGVSDTQY
TRBV6-6	TRBJ1-1	ASSYSPRQGTEAF
TRBV6-5	TRBJ1-2	ASRYRKPNYGYT
TRBV19	TRBJ2-1	ASSTGLGVIDEQF
TRBV19	TRBJ1-5	ASSWARNQPQH
TRBV7-9	TRBJ2-2	ASSENTGELF
TRBV19	TRBJ1-1	ASTNADRGNEAF
TRBV18	TRBJ1-4	ASSPYRDNEKLF
TRBV9	TRBJ1-4	ASSGGAVNNEKLF
TRBV19	TRBJ2-1	ASSPPRVGVGNEQF
TRBV29-1	TRBJ2-1	SADQVGNEQF
TRBV5-4	TRBJ1-2	ASSLVGVSGIPNGYT